The clone carrying this TCR beta chain was counted between two and nine times. TCRdb called the RT-PCR reads again in MiXCR, with one record for every CDR3 protein. This table has hundreds of thousands of distinct CDR3 sequences, less than 10% appearing once. This sample stems from a study of response to subunit inactivated influenza vaccine. The CDR3 consists of 15 residues. The germline gives CDR1 SGHRS, CDR2 YFSETQ. The trim removed 1 base at V and 7 bases at J, leaving 3 bases unmatched. The TCR sequence derives from a man between 50 and 70 years old who received an inactivated influenza vaccine. The V call is TRBV5-1, the J call TRBJ1-4, with TRBD1 identical over 11 bases. The input for sequencing was PBMCs from blood, taken less than 30 months after vaccination. The CDR3 region is CASSLIGTGGEKLFF. CDR3 bases: TGCGCCAGCAGCTTGATCGGGACAGGGGGTGAAAAACTGTTTTTT.